The rows below give T cell receptor beta chains drawn from one sample of a study of blood T cell repertoires in COVID-19. Here immunoSEQ multiplex PCR was the method, and the copy in TCRdb shows in-frame clones only, minus some. The sample carries 150,000 to 200,000 clones, approximately 90% recorded once. The sample was peripheral blood. The receptors here all came from a man aged 30 to 45 with COVID-19, enrolled during active disease. The CDR3 runs from the conserved cysteine through the conserved F or W. A D gene is named only where the DNA matches it firmly. Some rows mark clone size as missing; the rest say once, few, many or name a class of expanded clone.

. | . | TRBJ2-3 | TRBV2 | 14 | TGTGCCAGCATGCATGAGCCTTTGGCAGATACGCAGTATTTT | CASMHEPLADTQYF
. | TRBD1 | TRBJ1-3 | TRBV6-6 | 15 | TGTGCCAGCAGCCGCTCGACAGGGTCTGGAAACACCATATATTTT | CASSRSTGSGNTIYF
. | . | TRBJ1-2 | TRBV9 | 13 | TGTGCCAGCAGCGACCCTCTTGGGGGGGGTATCACCTTC | CASSDPLGGGITF
. | TRBD2 | TRBJ2-7 | TRBV4-3 | 16 | TGCGCCAGCAGCCGATGGACGGGGGGAGCAGCCTACGAGCAGTACTTC | CASSRWTGGAAYEQYF
. | TRBD1 | TRBJ1-2 | TRBV30 | 15 | TGTGCCTGGGACACGGGACAGGGCCAAGGCTATGGCTACACCTTC | CAWDTGQGQGYGYTF
. | . | TRBJ1-6 | TRBV4-1 | 17 | TGCGCCAGCAGCCAAGATAGTGCGGGGCTTATTAATTCACCCCTCCACTTT | CASSQDSAGLINSPLHF
few | . | TRBJ2-2 | TRBV27 | 11 | TGTGCCAGCAGCTTCCAGGGGGAGCTGTTTTTT | CASSFQGELFF
. | TRBD2 | TRBJ2-7 | TRBV6-2/TRBV6-3 | 16 | TGTGCCAGCAGTTACGCGGCTAGCGGGACCCCCTACGAGCAGTACTTC | CASSYAASGTPYEQYF
. | . | TRBJ2-7 | TRBV6-5 | 15 | TGTGCCAGCAGTTACTCGTCAGCAGGGGCCTACGAGCAGTACTTC | CASSYSSAGAYEQYF
. | . | TRBJ2-6 | TRBV19 | 14 | TGTGCCAGTAGTTGGAGCTCTGGGGCCAACGTCCTGACTTTC | CASSWSSGANVLTF
once | TRBD1 | TRBJ1-6 | TRBV19 | 13 | TGTGCCAGTAGGGGACAGGGAGATTCACCCCTCCACTTT | CASRGQGDSPLHF
. | TRBD2 | TRBJ2-1 | TRBV2 | 17 | TGTGCCAGCAGAGGTGGGGCGGGAGTAGGGTCCTACAATGAGCAGTTCTTC | CASRGGAGVGSYNEQFF
. | . | TRBJ2-7 | TRBV7-2 | 13 | TGTGCCAGCAGCTTAGACACAGCCTACGAGCAGTACTTC | CASSLDTAYEQYF
. | TRBD2 | TRBJ2-7 | TRBV5-1 | 17 | TGCGCCAGCAGCTTACCACTCCTACTAGCGGGAGGTCTCGAGCAGTACTTC | CASSLPLLLAGGLEQYF
few | . | TRBJ1-2 | TRBV7-9 | 12 | TGTGCCAGCACCCTCAGTGACTATGGCTACACCTTC | CASTLSDYGYTF
. | . | TRBJ2-6 | TRBV18 | 15 | TGTGCCAGCTCACCACCCGTCTCTGGGGCCAACGTCCTGACTTTC | CASSPPVSGANVLTF
. | TRBD2 | TRBJ2-7 | TRBV7-2 | 16 | TGTGCCAGCAGCCCCACTACCGGGACTATCTCCTACGAGCAGTACTTC | CASSPTTGTISYEQYF
. | TRBD1 | TRBJ1-1 | TRBV24-1 | 16 | TGTGCCACCAGAGGACAGGGCCTAGAGAGTAACACTGAAGCTTTCTTT | CATRGQGLESNTEAFF
few | . | TRBJ2-1 | TRBV7-3 | 13 | TGTGCCAGCAGCCCTCCGACTAGAGATGAGCAGTTCTTC | CASSPPTRDEQFF
. | . | TRBJ1-5 | TRBV29-1 | 13 | TGCAGCGTTGGTTATCAGGTCAATCAGCCCCAGCATTTT | CSVGYQVNQPQHF
. | . | TRBJ2-1 | TRBV19 | 14 | TGTGCCAGTAGTTGGCGGGGATCCTACAATGAGCAGTTCTTC | CASSWRGSYNEQFF
. | . | TRBJ1-3 | TRBV10-3 | 12 | TGTGCCACCTCAGACAGGGGAAACACCATATATTTT | CATSDRGNTIYF
. | . | TRBJ1-1 | TRBV7-9 | 15 | TGTGCCAGCAGCTTATTTCAGGGAGGGGACACTGAAGCTTTCTTT | CASSLFQGGDTEAFF
few | TRBD1 | TRBJ1-1 | TRBV28 | 15 | TGTGCCAGCAGTTCCTCACAGGGGGCAGACACTGAAGCTTTCTTT | CASSSSQGADTEAFF
. | . | TRBJ1-5 | TRBV18 | 15 | TGTGCCAGCTCACCGGGTTCAGGGCTAGATCAGCCCCAGCATTTT | CASSPGSGLDQPQHF
. | TRBD1 | TRBJ2-7 | TRBV11-2 | 16 | TGTGCCAGCAGCCGCGTGATCGGACAGGGGGCCCACGAGCAGTACTTC | CASSRVIGQGAHEQYF
. | TRBD1 | TRBJ1-4 | TRBV19 | 15 | TGTGCCAGTACCCGGCACGACAGGGCTAATGAAAAACTGTTTTTT | CASTRHDRANEKLFF
. | . | TRBJ2-7 | TRBV28 | 11 | TGTGCCAGCAGTACCACAGTGGAGCAGTACTTC | CASSTTVEQYF
. | . | TRBJ1-1 | TRBV5-1 | 13 | TGCGCCAGCAGCAGGTCAGGGAACACTGAAGCTTTCTTT | CASSRSGNTEAFF
. | TRBD1 | TRBJ1-1 | TRBV6-2/TRBV6-3 | 13 | TGTGCCAGCAGCCGGACAGGGCCCACTGAAGCTTTCTTT | CASSRTGPTEAFF
. | TRBD1 | TRBJ1-4 | TRBV11-2 | 14 | TGTGCCAGCAGCTTAGGACAGGGGTACGAAAAACTGTTTTTT | CASSLGQGYEKLFF
. | . | TRBJ1-1 | TRBV29-1 | 12 | TGCAGCTTCTACCTCTTACCCACTGAAGCTTTCTTT | CSFYLLPTEAFF
. | . | TRBJ2-1 | TRBV30 | 14 | TGTGCCTGGAGCGATCCGAGCTCCTACAATGAGCAGTTCTTC | CAWSDPSSYNEQFF
. | . | TRBJ2-1 | TRBV29-1 | 14 | TGCTCCTGGGGCAGACGAGTTTCCTACAATGAGCAGTTCTTC | CSWGRRVSYNEQFF
. | . | TRBJ1-1 | TRBV21-1 | 17 | TGTGCCAGCAGCACCCGGGACAGGGCTCATTGGGGGACTGAAGCTTTCTTT | CASSTRDRAHWGTEAFF
once | . | TRBJ1-1 | TRBV18 | 12 | TGTGCCAGCTCACCACGCCAGGGTGAAGCTTTCTTT | CASSPRQGEAFF
. | . | TRBJ2-5 | TRBV10-3 | 13 | TGTGCCATCATGGGGGCGGGAGAAGAGACCCAGTACTTC | CAIMGAGEETQYF
once | TRBD2 | TRBJ2-7 | TRBV5-4 | 15 | TGTGCCAGCAGGACGGGACTAGCGGGATCATACGAGCAGTACTTC | CASRTGLAGSYEQYF
once | . | TRBJ1-5 | TRBV15 | 14 | TGTGCCACCAGCGGTAGTTCTCAGGGACAGCCCCAGCATTTT | CATSGSSQGQPQHF
few | . | TRBJ1-1 | TRBV11-2 | 14 | TGTGCCAGCAGCTTAGTGGGGGGATCCACTGAAGCTTTCTTT | CASSLVGGSTEAFF
. | . | TRBJ2-7 | TRBV7-2 | 15 | TGTGCCAGCAGCTTAGTCAGGGGTTTGTCCTACGAGCAGTACTTC | CASSLVRGLSYEQYF